This TCR beta chain was retrieved from a study of T cell responses to AZD1222 COVID-19 vaccine. Across the whole study: Pooling covered second doses at about 4 or about 12 weeks. Findings and limits, study-wide: White British ancestry dominated among donors, who included more females, and clonal diversity was possibly underestimated. Spike regions recognized by vaccine-associated CD4 TCRs spanned the protein, led by 160-218 and 743-854.

To note about this clone: Its antigen is still unknown.

Profiled with immunoSEQ multiplex PCR; TCRdb holds only in-frame clones, not every one. The sample lists approximately 130,000 clones, approximately 93% occurring once. Germline lookup yields CDR1 SNHLY and CDR2 FYNNEI. This CDR3 is 15 amino acids long. Trimming shortened V by 1 base and J by 7 bases, and 16 bases separated the two germline ends. The V gene is TRBV2, the J gene TRBJ2-5; tentatively, D is TRBD2 (5 bases). The receptor's source is an adult in good health. Sample: peripheral blood, taken on day 0 of AZD1222 vaccination. The CDR3 sequence: CASSEGPTGDGTQYF. As DNA, the CDR3 is TGTGCCAGCAGTGAAGGGCCTACCGGGGATGGGACCCAGTACTTC. The full variable domain, with the rest looked up from reference TRBV2 and TRBJ2-5, is EPEVTQTPSHQVTQMGQEVILRCVPISNHLYFYWYRQILGQKVEFLVSFYNNEISEKSEIFDDQFSVERPDGSNFTLKIRSTKLEDSAMYFCASSEGPTGDGTQYFGPGTRLLVL.